The T cell receptor beta chain under discussion was sequenced for a study of cytomegalovirus exposure and HLA in healthy donors. On the study more broadly: Of the donors genotyped, 300 to 500 in all, 81% fell in the Caucasian-associated ancestry cluster.

V lost 4 bases and J 1 base, leaving 17 bases between the germline ends. Germline V CDR1 and CDR2: SGHTA, FQGNSA. This CDR3 region has 16 residues. General study findings and limits: V- and J-gene trimming of TCR beta was linked (in a later analysis) to a missense DCLRE1C variant. The study listed around 150 cytomegalovirus-associated TCR beta chains.

Note on this clone: Its antigen is currently unknown.

Use of 60 Vbeta and 13 Jbeta primers characterized the PCR. TCRdb's table, derived via immunoSEQ multiplex PCR, lists solely in-frame clones and lacks some. This sample carries around 64,000 clones, more than 80% of them seen once, and the ten largest clones take 2%. This clonotype was sampled from a woman aged 30 to 39 in good health and CMV-seronegative. Material for sequencing was PBMCs. J is TRBJ2-7 and V is TRBV7-2; D might be TRBD2 (7 bases). This chain's CDR3 is CASSSIKGEGSYEQYF. The CDR3 nucleotides are TGTGCCAGCAGCTCCATTAAGGGGGAGGGTTCCTACGAGCAGTACTTC. Supplemented by reference TRBV7-2 and TRBJ2-7, the full variable domain reads GAGVSQSPSNKVTEKGKDVELRCDPISGHTALYWYRQSLGQGLEFLIYFQGNSAPDKSGLPSDRFSAERTGGSVSTLTIQRTQQEDSAVYLCASSSIKGEGSYEQYFGPGTRLTVT.